These 13 T cell receptor beta chains were sequenced from one sample in a study of T-cell memory formation after mild COVID-19. TCRdb reprocessed the 5' RACE reads via MiXCR and lists one record per CDR3 protein. The table lists 200,000 to 250,000 distinct CDR3 sequences, about 16% of them singletons, with approximately 3.5% in the top ten. Sequencing input: PBMCs or a T cell subset sorted from them (not recorded which). These receptors were obtained from a man younger than 35 who had mild COVID-19 (a few samples of this study predate the infection). Cell type and time point are not known.

This sequence joins TRBV11-2 and TRBJ2-1; either TRBD1 or TRBD2 may supply D (6 bases each). Germline V gives CDR1 SGHAT, CDR2 FQNNGV. The CDR3 contains 14 residues. The V end lost 4 bases, the J end lost 6 bases, and 13 bases lay between the germline ends. The CDR3 DNA reads as TGTGCCAGCAGCTGGCGAGGGGGAGGCAATGAGCAGTTCTTC. It specifies CASSWRGGGNEQFF.

This clonotype has only a few counts. The chain joins TRBV7-6 to TRBJ1-3; TRBD1 is a possible D gene (5 bases). This CDR3 is built from 15 residues. Trimming took off 5 bases at V and 4 bases at J, with 15 bases between the two ends. Germline V lookup: CDR1 SGHVS, CDR2 FNYEAQ. CDR3 in DNA: TGTGCCAGCAGCCGAGTCCAGGGTGTGGGAAACACCATATATTTT. This gives the protein CASSRVQGVGNTIYF.

J is TRBJ2-6 and V is TRBV19; D is possibly TRBD2 (5 bases). CDR3 size: 16 residues. In germline, CDR1 is LNHDA, CDR2 SQIVND (reference sequence). Deletions cut 5 bases from V and 0 bases from J, with 11 bases between. This CDR3 is CASSPRRDSGANVLTF. The CDR3 bases are TGTGCCAGTAGTCCCCGCCGGGACTCTGGGGCCAACGTCCTGACTTTC.

This chain links TRBV5-6 with TRBJ2-5, with TRBD1 identical over 9 bases. The CDR3 sequence is 13 residues long. V shed 3 bases and J 5 bases; nucleotides not matched to a gene: 2. Germline-derived CDR1 and CDR2 are SGHDT and YYEEEE. CDR3 DNA: TGTGCCAGCAGCTGGGACAGGGCGGAGACCCAGTACTTC. Amino acid sequence: CASSWDRAETQYF.

The rearrangement joins TRBV5-8 to TRBJ1-1; 9 bases agree with TRBD1. CDR1 and CDR2 from the germline V gene are SGHTS and YDEGEE. The V gene end was trimmed by 4 bases and the J gene end by 1 base; junction bases not matched to a gene: 8. The CDR3 covers 16 residues. The chain's CDR3 is CASSPGQGVRNTEAFF. In nucleotides, the CDR3 is TGTGCCAGCAGCCCGGGACAGGGCGTACGGAACACTGAAGCTTTCTTT.

The chain links TRBV10-3 to TRBJ1-2, with TRBD1 identical over 7 bases. CDR3 length equals 14 residues. With 0 bases clipped from V and 4 bases from J, the junction kept 2 bases outside the gene matches. Germline CDR1 ENHRY, CDR2 SYGVKD. DNA for the CDR3: TGTGCCATCAGTGAGTCGACAGGGTTCTATGGCTACACCTTC. Protein: CAISESTGFYGYTF.

This sequence joins TRBV6-6 and TRBJ1-2, with D possibly being TRBD1 (5 bases). V dropped 7 bases and J dropped 4 bases, with 16 bases sitting between them. This CDR3 comprises 14 residues. Germline CDR1 is MNHNY and CDR2 is SVGAGI (reference sequence). The CDR3, as DNA: TGTGCCAGCACCCAGGACACAAATACCTATGGCTACACCTTC. Protein sequence: CASTQDTNTYGYTF.

CDR3 DNA sequence: TGTGCCAGCAGCTTAGCCGCCACCGGGGCGGAGACCCAGTACTTC. It is translated as CASSLAATGAETQYF. The chain recombines TRBV7-2 with TRBJ2-5; D may match TRBD1 or TRBD2 (5 bases each). Germline values: CDR1 SGHTA, CDR2 FQGNSA. The CDR3 contains 15 residues. Trimming removed 0 bases from V and 5 bases from J, with 13 bases in between.

This clonotype was seen more than once but under ten times. Here the CDR3 DNA reads TGTGCCTGGAGTGTACGCTGGGGCTCTGGAAACACCATATATTTT. The encoded protein is CAWSVRWGSGNTIYF. The chain employs TRBV30 and TRBJ1-3, with D uncertain. The CDR3 runs to 15 residues. Trimming took off 0 bases at V and 0 bases at J, with 9 bases between the two ends. Germline V gene sequence: CDR1 GTSNPN, CDR2 SVGIG (reference sequence).

A single count supports this clonotype. The chain carries TRBV4-3 and TRBJ1-5, with D perhaps TRBD1 (6 bases). V was trimmed by 0 bases and J by 4 bases, leaving 7 bases between them. Looked up from germline, CDR1 is LGHNA and CDR2 is YSLEER. The CDR3 totals 14 residues. The CDR3 coding sequence is TGCGCCAGCAGCCAAGAGACAGGAAATCAGCCCCAGCATTTT. Translation gives CASSQETGNQPQHF.

The chain joins TRBV10-3 to TRBJ2-3; the D gene could be TRBD1 or TRBD2 (5 bases each). This CDR3 region has 14 residues. The ends were cut back, 5 bases at V and 3 bases at J, with 12 bases in the middle. Germline CDR1 ENHRY, CDR2 SYGVKD. The CDR3 nucleotides are TGTGCCATCAGTTCCACGGGGCAGACAGATACGCAGTATTTT. Encoded protein: CAISSTGQTDTQYF.

A remark on this clonotype: The junction does not match germline at one end; this may be a read error. This sequence joins TRBV18 and TRBJ2-5; 7 positions match TRBD1. CDR1 is KGHSH, CDR2 LQKENI, per germline. The length of the CDR3 is 14 residues. The CDR3 loop is CASSPQGLRETQYF. The CDR3, as DNA: TGTGCCAGCTCTCCACAGGGGTTGCGAGAGACCCAGTACTTC.

The chain recombines TRBV3-1 with TRBJ2-3, with TRBD2 identical over 11 bases. CDR3 length: 15 residues. The trim removed 2 bases at V and 4 bases at J, leaving 2 bases unmatched. CDR1 is LGHDT, CDR2 YNNKEL, per germline (reference sequence). The CDR3 DNA reads as TGTGCCAGCAGCCAAAGGACTAGCGGGCCAGATACGCAGTATTTT. Translation gives CASSQRTSGPDTQYF.